One sample yielded the 5 T cell receptor beta chains listed below, sequenced in a study of beta chain features in type 1 diabetes. Reverse transcribing all isolated RNA meant expressed TCRB transcripts were sequenced. Assay: immunoSEQ multiplex PCR; the TCRdb copy retains only in-frame clones and omits some. The sample holds under 950,000 clones, about a sixth seen once. Sequenced material: naive CD4+ T cells from blood. All receptors derive from a woman under 30 in good health.

In this sample, this clone turned up a few times. CDR3 bases: TGTGCCAGCAGTCGGGGGACAGGGGGCGGCTACAATGAGCAGTTCTTC. Its protein is CASSRGTGGGYNEQFF. The V gene is TRBV7-6, the J gene TRBJ2-1; 12 bases agree with TRBD1. The CDR3 is made up of 16 amino acids. CDR1 is SGHVS, CDR2 FNYEAQ, per germline. V was pared by 6 bases and J by 3 bases, with 6 bases of the junction left unmatched.

This clone was seen only a few times. This chain uses TRBV5-5 with TRBJ1-2; D gene ambiguous. Germline assignment: CDR1 SGHKS and CDR2 YYEKEE (reference sequence). V lost 0 bases and J 5 bases, leaving 8 bases between the germline ends. The CDR3 has 13 amino acids. CDR3 region: CASSLGTAYGYTF. CDR3 nucleotide sequence: TGTGCCAGCAGCTTGGGAACAGCTTATGGCTACACCTTC. Filled out from reference TRBV5-5 and TRBJ1-2, the complete variable domain reads DAGVTQSPTHLIKTRGQQVTLRCSPISGHKSVSWYQQVLGQGPQFIFQYYEKEERGRGNFPDRFSARQFPNYSSELNVNALLLGDSALYLCASSLGTAYGYTFGSGTRLTVV.

This clone turned up a few times. CDR3 protein: CASSLRRAGVVTDTQYF. CDR3 bases: TGTGCCAGCAGCTTACGCCGCGCGGGAGTAGTAACAGATACGCAGTATTTT. The gene calls are TRBV7-2 and TRBJ2-3; the match to TRBD2 covers 7 bases. The CDR3 loop spans 17 amino acids. Germline-derived CDR1 and CDR2 are SGHTA and FQGNSA. V gave up 2 bases and J gave up 3 bases; unmatched junction bases: 11.

V gene TRBV5-4 combines with J gene TRBJ1-6, with 7 positions matching TRBD1. The germline CDR1 and CDR2 sequences are SGHNT and YYREEE (reference sequence). The V gene end was trimmed by 5 bases and the J gene end by 7 bases; junction bases not matched to a gene: 9. The CDR3 loop spans 15 amino acids. This CDR3 is CASRPGQATNSPLHF. In DNA form, the CDR3 reads TGTGCCAGCAGGCCCGGACAGGCAACGAATTCACCCCTCCACTTT.

The chain uses TRBV29-1 and TRBJ2-2; no clear D. From germline, CDR1 is SQVTM and CDR2 ANQGSEA. Trimming removed 4 bases at V and 2 bases at J, with 5 bases between. This CDR3 comprises 12 residues. The CDR3: CSVGHNTGELFF. In nucleotides, the CDR3 is TGCAGCGTTGGTCATAACACCGGGGAGCTGTTTTTT.